This T cell receptor (beta chain) was documented in a study of response to subunit inactivated influenza vaccine. The CDR3 is 14 residues long. The germline V gene encodes CDR1 MGHRA and CDR2 YSYEKL. The V and J ends lost 5 bases and 7 bases, in that order; junction bases with no gene match: 10. TCRdb fed the RT-PCR reads into MiXCR, producing one record per CDR3 protein. The sample yields about 610,000 distinct CDR3 sequences, about 14% seen once. The chain uses TRBV4-1 and TRBJ1-2; TRBD1 matches at 7 bases. The TCR comes from a man aged 50 to 59 who received an inactivated influenza vaccine. The input for sequencing was PBMCs from blood, taken approximately 13 days after vaccination. CDR3 DNA: TGCGCCAGCAGCTTCGCCCGGGACAGAGGTGGCTACACCTTC. Translating gives CASSFARDRGGYTF.